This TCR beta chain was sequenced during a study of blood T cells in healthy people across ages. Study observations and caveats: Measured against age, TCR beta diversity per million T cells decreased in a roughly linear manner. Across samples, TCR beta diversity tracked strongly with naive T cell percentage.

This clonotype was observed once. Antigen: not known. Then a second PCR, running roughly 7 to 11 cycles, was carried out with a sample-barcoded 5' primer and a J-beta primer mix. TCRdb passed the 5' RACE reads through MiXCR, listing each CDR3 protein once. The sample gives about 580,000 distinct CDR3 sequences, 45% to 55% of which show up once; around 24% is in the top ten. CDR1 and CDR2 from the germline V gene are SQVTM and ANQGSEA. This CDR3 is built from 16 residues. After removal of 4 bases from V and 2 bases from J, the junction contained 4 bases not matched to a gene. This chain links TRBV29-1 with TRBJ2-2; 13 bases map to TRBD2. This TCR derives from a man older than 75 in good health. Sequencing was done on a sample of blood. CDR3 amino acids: CSVGRLAGGNTGELFF. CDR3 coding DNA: TGCAGCGTTGGTCGACTAGCGGGGGGCAACACCGGGGAGCTGTTTTTT.